The source of this TCR beta chain is a study of blood T cell repertoires in COVID-19. As for the study in general: Italy, Spain and the United States were the sources of the convalescent and acute COVID-19 samples. PBMCs, B-cell-depleted T cells, or T cells provided the cDNA or gDNA that made up the material.

The protocol was immunoSEQ multiplex PCR, while the TCRdb copy is restricted to in-frame clones and leaves out a portion. Seen here are 200,000 to 250,000 clones, approximately 90% observed once, and the top ten hold around 0.85%. This CDR3 has 16 residues. V lost 6 bases and J lost 1; bases outside the gene matches: 7. Germline V CDR1 and CDR2: SGHRS, YFSETQ. This receptor was obtained from a man aged 45-65 years who had been exposed to COVID-19. Sequenced sample: PBMCs or T cells enriched from blood (not recorded which). The J gene is TRBJ2-2, the V gene TRBV5-1; 9 nucleotides line up with TRBD1. In DNA, the CDR3 is TGCGCCAGCAACAAAATGACAGGGGGGAACACCGGGGAGCTGTTTTTT. Translating gives CASNKMTGGNTGELFF.